The clone carrying this T cell receptor beta chain was counted many times. This record comes from a study of T cells in Graves' hyperthyroidism and ophthalmopathy. TCR beta CDR3 sequences were amplified from RNA transcripts. HTBI primers were employed in a first-round RT-PCR of the TCR CDR3. Using its own MiXCR run on the multiplex PCR reads, TCRdb lists one record per CDR3 protein. The sample includes about 590,000 distinct CDR3 sequences, 15% to 19% seen only once; the top ten take 6.5% to 8%. Patients counted as stable if ophthalmopathy did not develop within 18 months. Hyperthyroidism patients were newly diagnosed, had disease duration under 2 months, and were aged 18 to 65 years. This sequence originates from a woman younger than 45 with Graves' hyperthyroidism. The sequenced sample consisted of blood.

The CDR3 loop is CASSQARAYEQYF. The CDR3, as DNA: TGTGCCAGCAGCCAAGCTAGAGCATACGAGCAGTACTTC. V gene TRBV3-1 combines with J gene TRBJ2-7; D call uncertain. V was trimmed by 1 base and J by 4 bases, leaving 8 bases between them. The CDR3 contains 13 residues. Germline loops: CDR1 LGHDT, CDR2 YNNKEL (reference sequence).